This TCR beta chain was sequenced for a study of regulatory T cells in long-lasting Graves disease. Study-wide context: Duration of antithyroid drug therapy among newly diagnosed Graves' patients was under 3 months. Notes on the study in general: Persistent disease showed a preference for TRBV28, TRBJ1-2 and TRBJ2-5.

Remarks on this clonotype: Antigen unknown.

Described time point: newly diagnosed GD, antithyroid drugs for less than 3 months. PBMC RNA was the source of the TCR library. In each case, Graves' disease was diagnosed per American Thyroid Association guidelines. Peripheral blood, around 9 milliliters per patient, was collected in EDTA tubes. Through Arm-PCR of CDR3 regions and iRepertoire HTBI primers, TCR beta libraries were built. TCRdb reprocessed the multiplex PCR reads via MiXCR and lists one record per CDR3 protein. The sample lists approximately 400,000 distinct CDR3 sequences, about a sixth occurring once. Germline V lookup: CDR1 KGHSH, CDR2 LQKENI. The CDR3 is 15 amino acids. The V and J ends lost 0 bases and 8 bases respectively, with 13 bases between them.

This sequence originates from a female donor with Graves disease. The input for sequencing was peripheral blood mononuclear cells (PBMCs), taken at new diagnosis, from a patient treated with antithyroid drugs. This chain connects TRBV18 to TRBJ1-4, with D possibly TRBD1 on 5 matching bases. CDR3 residues: CASSPPQEAGEKLFF. For the CDR3, the DNA is TGTGCCAGCTCACCACCTCAAGAAGCAGGGGAAAAACTGTTTTTT.